A single T cell receptor beta chain is shown here with its context. The antigen is unknown. Sequencing used immunoSEQ multiplex PCR; TCRdb keeps in-frame clones, though not all of them. Among some 35,000 clones listed, 70% to 85% were seen once. V dropped 1 base and J dropped 5; count of bases not matched to a gene: 7. Germline assignment: CDR1 LNHNV and CDR2 YYDKDF (reference sequence). This CDR3 contains 15 residues. This entry belongs to a study of early stage breast cancer tumors. Study details: Of around 16 invasive breast tumors, more than ten were hormone receptor-positive, HER2-negative.

Regarding the study as a whole: Functional markers like CD4, CD8 and FOXP3 were missed in bulk sequencing. Tumors had approximately 2.5-fold higher T cell density than normal breast.

Material: blood. The origin of this receptor is a person between 60 and 70 years old with breast cancer. J is TRBJ1-2 and V is TRBV15, with TRBD1 identical over 7 bases. As DNA, the CDR3 is TGTGCCACCAGCAGAGGTGAAGGGGGCTGGTATGGCTACACCTTC. Amino acids: CATSRGEGGWYGYTF.